This entry features one T cell receptor beta chain sequence. Original methodology: Reference gene primers were amplified, and this amplification served to estimate nucleated cell counts. Repertoires were generated with immunoSEQ multiplex PCR, while TCRdb's copy carries only in-frame clones and drops some. D and trimming were read from the DNA, whereas the V and J calls and clone size are those reported in that table. The sample includes 200,000 to 300,000 clones, about 90% seen only once; the top ten take 2.3%. This CDR3 spans 13 amino acids. The V and J ends lost 2 bases and 0 bases respectively, with 5 bases between them. Germline V gene data show CDR1 as GTSNPN and CDR2 as SVGIG (reference sequence). The data originate from a study of blood T cell repertoires in COVID-19. Across the study: Italy, Spain and the United States were the sources of the convalescent and acute COVID-19 samples. Nucleic acid was either cDNA or gDNA, and it came from T cells, B-cell-depleted T cells, or PBMCs.

The sample was peripheral blood. V gene TRBV30 combines with J gene TRBJ1-3; D is unresolved. The sequence was obtained from a woman aged 50 to 60 with acute or convalescent COVID-19. CDR3 DNA sequence: TGTGCCTGGAGTATTCTCTCTGGAAACACCATATATTTT. Its translation is CAWSILSGNTIYF. The full variable domain, with the rest looked up from reference TRBV30 and TRBJ1-3, is SQTIHQWPATLVQPVGSPLSLECTVEGTSNPNLYWYRQAAGRGLQLLFYSVGIGQISSEVPQNLSASRPQDRQFILSSKKLLLSDSGFYLCAWSILSGNTIYFGEGSWLTVV.